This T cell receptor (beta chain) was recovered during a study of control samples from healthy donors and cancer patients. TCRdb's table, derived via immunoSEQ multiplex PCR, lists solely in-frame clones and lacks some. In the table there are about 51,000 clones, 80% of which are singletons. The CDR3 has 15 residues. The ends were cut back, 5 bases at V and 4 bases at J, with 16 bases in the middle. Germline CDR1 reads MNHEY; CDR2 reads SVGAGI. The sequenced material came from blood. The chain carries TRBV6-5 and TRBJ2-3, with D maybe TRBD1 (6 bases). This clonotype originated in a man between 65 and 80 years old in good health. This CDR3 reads CASSRTVGAPDTQYF. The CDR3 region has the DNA TGTGCCAGCAGTAGGACAGTAGGGGCCCCAGATACGCAGTATTTT.